This T cell receptor beta chain was documented in a study of OX40 agonist ivuxolimab in advanced cancers. Trimming cost V 3 bases and J 9 bases; bases outside gene matches: 6. The germline V gene encodes CDR1 SGHVS and CDR2 FNYEAQ. The CDR3 extends over 14 amino acids. This table comes from immunoSEQ multiplex PCR, and its TCRdb copy is limited to in-frame clones, with some not included. The repertoire consists of around 60,000 clones, with 88% occurring once and the leading ten covering approximately 0.67%. Anyone with autoimmune disease history or systemic immunosuppression was excluded. This specimen was CD4+ or CD8+ T cells sorted from blood, taken in a trial of the OX40 agonist ivuxolimab. The chain couples TRBV7-6 to TRBJ2-1, with 9 bases fitting TRBD2. The sequence came from an adult with an advanced solid tumor such as melanoma, head and neck, liver or kidney cancer. This CDR3 is CASSFGTSNGEQFF. The CDR3 nucleotides read TGTGCCAGCAGCTTCGGGACTAGCAATGGTGAGCAGTTCTTC.